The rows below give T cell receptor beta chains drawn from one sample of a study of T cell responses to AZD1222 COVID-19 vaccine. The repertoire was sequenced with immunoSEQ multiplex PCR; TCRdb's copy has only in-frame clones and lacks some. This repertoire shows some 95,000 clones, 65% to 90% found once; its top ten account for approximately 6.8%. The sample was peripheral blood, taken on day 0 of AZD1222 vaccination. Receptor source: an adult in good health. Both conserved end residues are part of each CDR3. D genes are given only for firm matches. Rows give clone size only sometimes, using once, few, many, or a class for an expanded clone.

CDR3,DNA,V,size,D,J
CASSDGGSIEKLFF,TGCGCCAGCAGTGACGGCGGGAGTATCGAAAAACTGTTTTTT,TRBV10-2,-,-,TRBJ1-4
CASSLGSAPNTGELFF,TGTGCCAGTAGTCTAGGCTCAGCCCCGAACACCGGGGAGCTGTTTTTT,TRBV19,once,-,TRBJ2-2
CASSPSGGEAYNEQFF,TGTGCCAGCAGCCCCTCAGGGGGGGAGGCCTACAATGAGCAGTTCTTC,TRBV4-2,-,-,TRBJ2-1
CASSPRTSGGRTYNEQFF,TGTGCCAGCAGCCCAAGGACTAGCGGGGGGCGGACGTACAATGAGCAGTTCTTC,TRBV7-9,-,TRBD2,TRBJ2-1
CASSPVGTGRYEQYF,TGTGCCAGCAGCCCCGTTGGGACAGGGCGCTACGAGCAGTACTTC,TRBV6-2/TRBV6-3,-,TRBD1,TRBJ2-7
CASSRRIGQGGSSGANVLTF,TGTGCCAGCAGCCGTCGAATAGGACAGGGGGGGAGCTCTGGGGCCAACGTCCTGACTTTC,TRBV7-6,-,TRBD1,TRBJ2-6
CASSLGRSEDEKLFF,TGTGCCAGCAGCTTAGGCAGGTCCGAGGATGAAAAACTGTTTTTT,TRBV7-9,-,-,TRBJ1-4
CASSPGFEAFF,TGTGCCAGCAGCCCGGGATTTGAAGCTTTCTTT,TRBV7-9,-,-,TRBJ1-1
CASSPNRVFGQETQYF,TGTGCCAGCAGCCCCAACCGGGTATTCGGCCAAGAGACCCAGTACTTC,TRBV7-6,-,-,TRBJ2-5
CASRPGTGSREQYF,TGCGCCAGCAGACCCGGGACAGGGTCTCGCGAGCAGTACTTC,TRBV5-1,-,TRBD1,TRBJ2-7
CASSMRGLLEYSNQPQHF,TGTGCCAGTAGTATGCGGGGGCTGTTAGAGTATAGCAATCAGCCCCAGCATTTT,TRBV19,-,-,TRBJ1-5
CASSLMTGSRLAGNTIYF,TGTGCCAGCAGCTTAATGACAGGTTCCCGCCTGGCTGGAAACACCATATATTTT,TRBV7-2,-,-,TRBJ1-3
CASSPDRGRIYGYTF,TGTGCCAGCAGTCCAGACAGGGGGCGCATCTATGGCTACACCTTC,TRBV2,-,TRBD1,TRBJ1-2
CASSSREKTGNTIYF,TGTGCCAGCAGCTCGAGAGAAAAAACTGGAAACACCATATATTTT,TRBV7-9,-,-,TRBJ1-3
CSVEGRGVAEAFF,TGCAGCGTTGAAGGGAGGGGGGTCGCTGAAGCTTTCTTT,TRBV29-1,once,-,TRBJ1-1
CASSISRTGGKWDEAFF,TGTGCCAGTAGTATAAGTCGGACAGGGGGTAAATGGGATGAAGCTTTCTTT,TRBV19,-,TRBD1,TRBJ1-1
CASSPAGRVNTEAFF,TGTGCCAGCTCACCAGCGGGCAGGGTGAACACTGAAGCTTTCTTT,TRBV18,few,-,TRBJ1-1
CASSDPDDSPLHF,TGTGCCAGCAGCGATCCCGACGATTCACCCCTCCACTTT,TRBV6-5,-,-,TRBJ1-6
CASRPGTSNQPQHF,TGTGCCAGCAGGCCTGGGACAAGCAATCAGCCCCAGCATTTT,TRBV6-5,-,-,TRBJ1-5
CSVVRRETQYF,TGCAGCGTTGTCAGAAGAGAGACCCAGTACTTC,TRBV29-1,-,-,TRBJ2-5
CASSQEGQGWNTGELFF,TGCGCCAGCAGCCAAGAGGGGCAGGGGTGGAACACCGGGGAGCTGTTTTTT,TRBV4-3,once,-,TRBJ2-2
CASSQSDRGQGAYF,TGTGCCAGCAGCCAATCAGACAGGGGCCAGGGAGCATACTTC,TRBV3-1/TRBV3-2,-,TRBD1,TRBJ2-7
CASSSTGGSYNEQFF,TGTGCCAGCAGCTCGACAGGGGGCTCCTACAATGAGCAGTTCTTC,TRBV7-3,few,TRBD1,TRBJ2-1
CATSDLHGTGLGTQYF,TGTGCCACCAGTGATTTGCACGGGACAGGATTAGGGACCCAGTACTTC,TRBV24-1,-,TRBD1,TRBJ2-5
CASSLQGGGGSPLHF,TGTGCCAGCAGCTTACAGGGCGGTGGGGGTTCACCCCTCCACTTT,TRBV7-2,-,-,TRBJ1-6
CASSEYGTFF,TGTGCCAGCAGTGAATACGGGACTTTCTTT,TRBV6-1,-,-,TRBJ1-1
CASSEGGGLTYEQYF,TGCGCCAGCAGCGAAGGGGGGGGCCTCACCTACGAGCAGTACTTC,TRBV5-1,-,-,TRBJ2-7
CASSLSTDNEQFF,TGTGCCAGCAGCTTATCGACAGACAATGAGCAGTTCTTC,TRBV7-2,-,-,TRBJ2-1
CATTSPGRNEQFF,TGTGCCACCACCAGCCCCGGGCGCAATGAGCAGTTCTTC,TRBV24-1,once,-,TRBJ2-1
CASSTVATNEKLFF,TGTGCCAGCAGTACGGTGGCAACTAATGAAAAACTGTTTTTT,TRBV7-9,-,-,TRBJ1-4
CASSPKSSAQTYTDTQYF,TGTGCCAGCTCACCCAAGTCTAGCGCACAAACTTACACAGATACGCAGTATTTT,TRBV18,-,-,TRBJ2-3